The rows below give T cell receptor beta chains drawn from one sample of a study of blood T cell repertoires in COVID-19. Produced via immunoSEQ multiplex PCR; TCRdb's table is partial and in-frame only. The data show 65,000 to 70,000 clones, with roughly 81% seen just once and 9.2% held by the top ten. The source material was peripheral blood. The receptors here all came from a human donor in a cohort sampled during active COVID-19. Each CDR3 is given with its conserved first and last residue. A D gene is named only where the DNA matches it firmly. Rows give clone size only sometimes, using once, few, many, or a class for an expanded clone.

V: TRBV27; size: NA; J: TRBJ1-1; D: TRBD1; DNA: TGTGCCAGCAGTACGAGGACAGGGATGAACACTGAAGCTTTCTTT; CDR3: CASSTRTGMNTEAFF
V: TRBV7-9; size: medium-sized; J: TRBJ1-1; D: TRBD1; DNA: TGTGCCAGCAGATCAACAGGGGGCGCGGGGAACACTGAAGCTTTCTTT; CDR3: CASRSTGGAGNTEAFF
V: TRBV7-9; size: NA; J: TRBJ1-6; D: TRBD1; DNA: TGTGCCAGCAGCCCGGACAGGGAAAGCTCACCCCTCCACTTT; CDR3: CASSPDRESSPLHF
V: TRBV5-1; size: NA; J: TRBJ2-3; D: NA; DNA: TGCGCCAGCAGCCCGGGGGACAGCAGCACAGATACGCAGTATTTT; CDR3: CASSPGDSSTDTQYF
V: TRBV10-3; size: few; J: TRBJ2-3; D: TRBD2; DNA: TGTGCCTCCTCTAGCGGACGCGTCCCAGATACGCAGTATTTT; CDR3: CASSSGRVPDTQYF
V: TRBV7-9; size: NA; J: TRBJ2-7; D: NA; DNA: TGTGCCAGCAGCCCTTGGACAGACTACGAGCAGTACTTC; CDR3: CASSPWTDYEQYF
V: TRBV5-1; size: once; J: TRBJ1-6; D: TRBD1; DNA: TGCGCCAGCAGCGAGGGGGACAGGGGTTATTCACCCCTCCACTTT; CDR3: CASSEGDRGYSPLHF
V: TRBV27; size: NA; J: TRBJ2-7; D: TRBD2; DNA: TGTGCCAGCAGTAACCTTCCGGGACTAGCCTCCTACGAGCAGTACTTC; CDR3: CASSNLPGLASYEQYF
V: TRBV6-2/TRBV6-3; size: NA; J: TRBJ2-2; D: TRBD2; DNA: TGTGCCAGCAGTCTGGCGGGAGGGTCGGGGACCGGGGAGCTGTTTTTT; CDR3: CASSLAGGSGTGELFF
V: TRBV5-1; size: NA; J: TRBJ1-1; D: NA; DNA: TGCGCCAGCAGCTTGGCCGAGGGCAGACCTGAAGCTTTCTTT; CDR3: CASSLAEGRPEAFF
V: TRBV3-1/TRBV3-2; size: NA; J: TRBJ1-2; D: NA; DNA: TGTGCCAGCAGCAGAGGCTATGGCTACACCTTC; CDR3: CASSRGYGYTF
V: TRBV12-3/TRBV12-4; size: NA; J: TRBJ1-1; D: NA; DNA: TGTGCCAGCAGTTTGGGGGCTAACACTGAAGCTTTCTTT; CDR3: CASSLGANTEAFF